This T cell receptor beta chain was recorded in a study of cytomegalovirus exposure and HLA in healthy donors. Study at large: A subsequent analysis stated that the 120 or so validation repertoires were run on the same platform as the roughly 670 first-cohort repertoires. Study-level points and caveats: Cytomegalovirus-associated TCR beta chains were listed, numbering some 170. The classifier reportedly diagnosed cytomegalovirus status with high specificity and sensitivity.

On this clone: What it binds is unknown.

The table came from immunoSEQ multiplex PCR; TCRdb's copy has only in-frame clones and leaves some out. The sample yields 90,000 to 120,000 clones, approximately 86% seen once. The study drew the donors from its approximately 110-subject validation cohort, separate from the roughly 700-subject first cohort. The clonotype comes from a woman aged 18-29 years in good health and CMV-seronegative. Sequencing input: PBMCs.

The CDR3 here is CASSKQVTDTQYF. DNA for the CDR3: TGTGCCAGCAGCAAACAAGTCACAGATACGCAGTATTTT. The chain links TRBV7-2 to TRBJ2-3, with D unclear. The CDR3 is 13 amino acids. CDR1 SGHTA and CDR2 FQGNSA come from the germline V gene. Trimming left V 5 bases short and J 2 bases short, with 8 bases between.